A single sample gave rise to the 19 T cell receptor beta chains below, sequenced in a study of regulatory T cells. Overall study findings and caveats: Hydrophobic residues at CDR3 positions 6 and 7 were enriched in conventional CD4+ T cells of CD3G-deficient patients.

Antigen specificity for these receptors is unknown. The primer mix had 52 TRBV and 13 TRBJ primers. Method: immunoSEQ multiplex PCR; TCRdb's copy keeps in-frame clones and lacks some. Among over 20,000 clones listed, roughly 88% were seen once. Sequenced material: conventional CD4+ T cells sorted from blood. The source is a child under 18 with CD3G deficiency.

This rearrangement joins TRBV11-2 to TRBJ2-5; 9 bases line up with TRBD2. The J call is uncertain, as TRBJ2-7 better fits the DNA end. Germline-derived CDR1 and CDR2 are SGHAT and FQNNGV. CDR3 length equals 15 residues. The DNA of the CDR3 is TGTGCCAGCAGCCCCCCGACTAGCGGTCCCTACGAGCAGTACTTC. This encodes CASSPPTSGPYEQYF.

The CDR3 DNA reads as TGTGCCAGCAGTGAATGGTCATTAGGGACAGGGGCCTACGAGCAGTACTTC. Protein product: CASSEWSLGTGAYEQYF. This chain links TRBV6-1 with TRBJ2-7; 10 bases align to TRBD1. V was pared by 2 bases and J by 2 bases, with 9 bases of the junction left unmatched. Germline values: CDR1 MNHNS, CDR2 SASEGT. The CDR3 has 17 residues.

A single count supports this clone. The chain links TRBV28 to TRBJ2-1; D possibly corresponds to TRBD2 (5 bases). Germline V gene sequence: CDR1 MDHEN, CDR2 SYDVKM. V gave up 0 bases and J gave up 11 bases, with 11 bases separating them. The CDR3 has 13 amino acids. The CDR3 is CASSLWSASQQFF. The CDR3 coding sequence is TGTGCCAGCAGTTTATGGTCGGCTAGCCAGCAGTTCTTC.

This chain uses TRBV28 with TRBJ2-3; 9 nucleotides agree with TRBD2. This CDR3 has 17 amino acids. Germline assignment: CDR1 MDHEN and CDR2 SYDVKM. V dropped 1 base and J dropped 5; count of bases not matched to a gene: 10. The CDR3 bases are TGTGCCAGCAGTTTATTGAGCGGGAGGAATCTGGGAGATACGCAGTATTTT. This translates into CASSLLSGRNLGDTQYF.

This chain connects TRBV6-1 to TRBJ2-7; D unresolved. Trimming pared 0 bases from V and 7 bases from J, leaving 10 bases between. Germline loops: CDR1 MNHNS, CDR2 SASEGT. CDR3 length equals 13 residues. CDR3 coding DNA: TGTGCCAGCAGTGAAGCGGGATTGGAGGAGCAGTACTTC. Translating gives CASSEAGLEEQYF.

The CDR3 spells CASRNRQASGTGANVLTF. The CDR3 DNA is TGTGCCAGCAGGAACAGGCAGGCGTCGGGAACTGGGGCCAACGTCCTGACTTTC. This chain connects TRBV28 to TRBJ2-6; D tentatively fits TRBD1 or TRBD2 (5 bases each). The CDR3 is made up of 18 amino acids. CDR1 is MDHEN, CDR2 SYDVKM, per germline. V was cut by 6 bases and J by 2 bases, with 20 bases left in between.

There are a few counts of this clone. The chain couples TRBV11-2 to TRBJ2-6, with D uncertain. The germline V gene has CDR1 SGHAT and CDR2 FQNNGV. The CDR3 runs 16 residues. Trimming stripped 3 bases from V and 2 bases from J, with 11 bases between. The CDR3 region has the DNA TGTGCCAGCAGCTTGGGCCCCATTCCTGGGGCCAACGTCCTGACTTTC. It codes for CASSLGPIPGANVLTF.

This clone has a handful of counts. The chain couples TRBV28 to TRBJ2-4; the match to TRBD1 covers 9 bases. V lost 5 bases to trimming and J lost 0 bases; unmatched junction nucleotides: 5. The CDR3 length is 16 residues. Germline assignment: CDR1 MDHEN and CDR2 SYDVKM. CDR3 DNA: TGTGCCAGCAGTCTCGACAGGGGGTTAGCCAAAAACATTCAGTACTTC. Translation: CASSLDRGLAKNIQYF.

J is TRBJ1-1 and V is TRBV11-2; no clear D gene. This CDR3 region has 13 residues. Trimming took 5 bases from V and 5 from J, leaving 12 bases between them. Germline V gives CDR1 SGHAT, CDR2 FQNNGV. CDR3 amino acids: CASSVRSGTEAFF. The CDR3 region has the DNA TGTGCCAGCAGCGTTCGATCGGGGACTGAAGCTTTCTTT.

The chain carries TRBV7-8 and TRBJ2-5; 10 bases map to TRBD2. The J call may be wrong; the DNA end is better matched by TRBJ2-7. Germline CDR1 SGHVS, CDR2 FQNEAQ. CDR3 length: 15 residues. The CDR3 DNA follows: TGTGCCAGCAGCTTAGGGGTAGCGGGAGGCTACGAGCAGTACTTC. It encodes CASSLGVAGGYEQYF.

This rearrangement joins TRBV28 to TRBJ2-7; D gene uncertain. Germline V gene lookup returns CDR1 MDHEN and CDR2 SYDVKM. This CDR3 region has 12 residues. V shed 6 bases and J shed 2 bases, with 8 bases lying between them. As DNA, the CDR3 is TGTGCCAGCAGCTCGGCAACCTACGAGCAGTACTTC. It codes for CASSSATYEQYF.

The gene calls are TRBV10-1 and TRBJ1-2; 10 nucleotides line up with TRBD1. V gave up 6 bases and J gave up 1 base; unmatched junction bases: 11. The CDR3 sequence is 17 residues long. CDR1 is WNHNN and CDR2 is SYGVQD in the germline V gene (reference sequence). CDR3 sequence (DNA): TGCGCCAGCAGCGAGGGGGACAGGGGTCCCCTTAACTATGGCTACACCTTC. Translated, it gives CASSEGDRGPLNYGYTF.

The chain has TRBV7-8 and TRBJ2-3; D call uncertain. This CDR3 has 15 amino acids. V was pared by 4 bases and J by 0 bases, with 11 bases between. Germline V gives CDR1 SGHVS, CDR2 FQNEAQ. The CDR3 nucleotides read TGTGCCAGCAGCTCAGGTCGTACTAGCACAGATACGCAGTATTTT. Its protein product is CASSSGRTSTDTQYF. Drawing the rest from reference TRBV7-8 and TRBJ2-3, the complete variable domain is GAGVSQSPRYKVAKRGQDVALRCDPISGHVSLFWYQQALGQGPEFLTYFQNEAQLDKSGLPSDRFFAERPEGSVSTLKIQRTQQEDSAVYLCASSSGRTSTDTQYFGPGTRLTVL.

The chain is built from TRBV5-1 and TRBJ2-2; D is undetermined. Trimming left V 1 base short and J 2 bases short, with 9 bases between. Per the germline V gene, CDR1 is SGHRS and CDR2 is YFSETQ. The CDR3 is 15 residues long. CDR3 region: CASSLFSPNTGELFF. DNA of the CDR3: TGCGCCAGCAGCTTGTTTTCACCTAACACCGGGGAGCTGTTTTTT.

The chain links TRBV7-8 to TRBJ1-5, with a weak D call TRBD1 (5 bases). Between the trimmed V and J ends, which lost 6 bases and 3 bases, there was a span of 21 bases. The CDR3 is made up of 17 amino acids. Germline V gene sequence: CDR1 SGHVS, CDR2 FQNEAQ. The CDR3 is CASRPSPKVGHNQPQHF. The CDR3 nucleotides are TGTGCCAGCAGACCCTCTCCGAAGGTGGGGCACAATCAGCCCCAGCATTTT.

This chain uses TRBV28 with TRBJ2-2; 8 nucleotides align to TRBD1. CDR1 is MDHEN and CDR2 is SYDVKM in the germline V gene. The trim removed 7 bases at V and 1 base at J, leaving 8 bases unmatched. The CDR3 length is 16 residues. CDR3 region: CASTADRGQNTGELFF. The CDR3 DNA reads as TGTGCCAGCACTGCAGACAGGGGACAGAACACCGGGGAGCTGTTTTTT. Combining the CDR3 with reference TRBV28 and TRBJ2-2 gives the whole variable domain DVKVTQSSRYLVKRTGEKVFLECVQDMDHENMFWYRQDPGLGLRLIYFSYDVKMKEKGDIPEGYSVSREKKERFSLILESASTNQTSMYLCASTADRGQNTGELFFGEGSRLTVL.

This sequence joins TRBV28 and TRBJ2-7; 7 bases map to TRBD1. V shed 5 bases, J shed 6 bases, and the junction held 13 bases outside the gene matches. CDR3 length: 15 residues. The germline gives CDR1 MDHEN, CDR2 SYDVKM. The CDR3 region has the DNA TGTGCCAGCAGTCCCTTTAGACAGGGAAGACGCGAGCAGTACTTC. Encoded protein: CASSPFRQGRREQYF.

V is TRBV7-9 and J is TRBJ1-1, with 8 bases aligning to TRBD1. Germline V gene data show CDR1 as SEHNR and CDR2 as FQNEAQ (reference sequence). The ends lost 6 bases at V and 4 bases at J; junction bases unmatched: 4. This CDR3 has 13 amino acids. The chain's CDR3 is CASRPTGATEAFF. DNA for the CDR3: TGTGCCAGCAGGCCGACAGGGGCCACTGAAGCTTTCTTT. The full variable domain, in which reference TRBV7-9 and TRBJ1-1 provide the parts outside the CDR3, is DTGVSQNPRHKITKRGQNVTFRCDPISEHNRLYWYRQTLGQGPEFLTYFQNEAQLEKSRLLSDRFSAERPKGSFSTLEIQRTEQGDSAMYLCASRPTGATEAFFGQGTRLTVV.

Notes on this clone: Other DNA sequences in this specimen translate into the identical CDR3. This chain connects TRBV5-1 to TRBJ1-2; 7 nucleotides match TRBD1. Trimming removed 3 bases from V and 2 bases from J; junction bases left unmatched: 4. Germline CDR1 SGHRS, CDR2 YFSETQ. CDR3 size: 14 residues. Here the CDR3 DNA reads TGCGCCAGCAGCTCCGGGACAGCCAACTATGGCTACACCTTC. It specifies CASSSGTANYGYTF.